The clone carrying this TCR beta chain occurred a few times. V was shortened by 2 bases and J by 3 bases, with 10 bases between the two germline ends. CDR3 size: 16 residues. Germline V CDR1 and CDR2: KGHDR, SFDVKD. Via MiXCR, TCRdb re-called the PCR reads, giving one row per CDR3 protein. Of a few hundred thousand distinct CDR3 sequences listed, roughly a fifth are singletons. The sample comes from a study of molecular identifiers for immune sequencing clone quantification. As CD8+CD4-CCR7+CD45RA+ cells, naive CD8 T cells were sorted. This chain uses TRBV24-1 with TRBJ2-6; maybe TRBD1 (6 bases). This sequence originates from a human donor in good health. Some libraries in this study had Jurkat cell RNA spiked in. The specimen was naive CD8+ T cells from blood, with Jurkat cell RNA spiked in. Noted subset: FACS-sorted CD8+CD4-CCR7+CD45RA+ naive T cells. The CDR3 protein is CATSDSVRGGANVLTF. The CDR3 DNA follows: TGTGCCACCAGTGATTCGGTCAGGGGTGGGGCCAACGTCCTGACTTTC.